A selection of T cell receptor beta chains follows, all from one sample in a study of identical twins. MiXCR, run by TCRdb on the 5' RACE reads, gives a single entry per CDR3 protein. The repertoire includes around 450,000 distinct CDR3 sequences, over 12% of them detected once, and approximately 0.52% sits in the top ten. This same sample was also part of a study on yellow fever vaccine responses in identical twins.

Sequences were obtained from CD4+ T cells sorted from blood. All receptors derive from a young woman in good health. Each CDR3 is given with its conserved first and last residue. The order of the fields is V gene, clone size, D gene, J gene, CDR3 protein, CDR3 DNA. The D gene is left open where the match is weak. The size of a clone is reported for some rows only, either as once, few or many, or as a class for expanded clones.

TRBV5-1	.	TRBD1	TRBJ2-5	CASSFRDSRGTQYF	TGCGCCAGCAGCTTCAGGGACAGCCGAGGGACCCAGTACTTC
TRBV5-1	.	.	TRBJ2-7	CASSLQIAAYEQYF	TGCGCCAGCAGCCTCCAGATCGCCGCCTACGAGCAGTACTTC
TRBV10-3	.	.	TRBJ1-6	CATRTVDSPLHF	TGTGCCACCCGGACAGTGGATTCACCCCTCCACTTT
TRBV20-1	.	.	TRBJ1-2	CSASSNHGYTF	TGCAGTGCTAGTAGCAATCATGGCTACACCTTC
TRBV20-1	.	.	TRBJ2-2	CSAPTVEYTGELFF	TGCAGTGCTCCGACGGTGGAATACACCGGGGAGCTGTTTTTT
TRBV12-3/TRBV12-4	few	.	TRBJ2-3	CASAEGVRSTDTQYF	TGTGCCAGCGCCGAGGGCGTCAGGTCGACAGATACGCAGTATTTT
TRBV7-2	few	.	TRBJ1-5	CASSADRNQPQHF	TGTGCCAGCAGCGCCGACAGAAATCAGCCCCAGCATTTT
TRBV6-5	few	.	TRBJ2-5	CASSYLQGNQETQYF	TGTGCCAGCAGTTACTTGCAGGGGAACCAAGAGACCCAGTACTTC
TRBV5-6	.	.	TRBJ2-3	CASSPSGARFTDTQYF	TGTGCCAGCAGCCCCTCAGGGGCCAGGTTCACAGATACGCAGTATTTT
TRBV28	.	TRBD2	TRBJ2-5	CASVPGGRETQYF	TGTGCCAGCGTCCCCGGGGGGAGAGAGACCCAGTACTTC
TRBV12-3/TRBV12-4	few	TRBD1	TRBJ2-7	CASSFDRVGPYEQYF	TGTGCCAGCAGTTTCGACAGGGTTGGGCCCTACGAGCAGTACTTC
TRBV10-3	many	TRBD1	TRBJ2-7	CAISESSRGFAYEQYF	TGTGCCATCAGTGAGTCCTCCAGGGGGTTCGCCTACGAGCAGTACTTC
TRBV30	.	.	TRBJ1-1	CAWSVSSEAFF	TGTGCCTGGAGTGTATCTAGTGAAGCTTTCTTT
TRBV10-3	.	.	TRBJ1-2	CAISDNYGYTF	TGTGCCATCAGTGACAACTATGGCTACACCTTC
TRBV21-1	few	.	TRBJ2-7	CASRPSPGSYEQYF	TGTGCCAGCAGACCATCCCCGGGATCCTACGAGCAGTACTTC
TRBV20-1	.	.	TRBJ2-5	CSAREGRVGETQYF	TGCAGTGCTAGAGAGGGACGGGTCGGGGAGACCCAGTACTTC
TRBV9	few	.	TRBJ2-2	CASSPEDLSGELFF	TGTGCCAGCAGCCCGGAGGACCTCAGCGGGGAGCTGTTTTTT
TRBV3-1	few	TRBD2	TRBJ2-2	CASSQDETSGRPEGVGELFF	TGTGCCAGCAGCCAAGATGAAACTAGCGGGAGGCCCGAAGGGGTCGGGGAGCTGTTTTTT
TRBV11-2	few	TRBD1	TRBJ2-5	CASSRDRKETQYF	TGTGCCAGCAGCCGGGACAGAAAAGAGACCCAGTACTTC
TRBV9	.	.	TRBJ2-7	CASSIQQGGTGHEQYF	TGTGCCAGCAGCATCCAACAGGGAGGGACTGGGCACGAGCAGTACTTC
TRBV20-1	.	TRBD2	TRBJ2-7	CSAPNPGLAKFSYEQYF	TGCAGTGCTCCCAACCCGGGACTAGCCAAATTTTCCTACGAGCAGTACTTC
TRBV19	many	.	TRBJ1-1	CASSVSMNTEAFF	TGTGCCAGTAGTGTCAGCATGAACACTGAAGCTTTCTTT
TRBV6-5	.	TRBD2	TRBJ2-7	CASSYSTSGVYEQYF	TGTGCCAGCAGTTACTCGACTAGCGGGGTCTACGAGCAGTACTTC
TRBV29-1	.	.	TRBJ1-1	CSVQREASNTEAFF	TGCAGCGTTCAAAGGGAGGCGTCGAACACTGAAGCTTTCTTT
TRBV5-1	.	.	TRBJ1-2	CASSLEGGTTNYGYTF	TGCGCCAGCAGCTTAGAAGGGGGGACAACTAACTATGGCTACACCTTC
TRBV7-3	many	.	TRBJ1-1	CASSLSSPGEAFF	TGTGCCAGCAGCTTATCCTCCCCCGGTGAAGCTTTCTTT
TRBV10-3	.	.	TRBJ1-2	CAISADSPYGYTF	TGTGCCATCAGTGCTGACAGCCCCTATGGCTACACCTTC
TRBV18	.	.	TRBJ1-5	CASSRGAGDQPQHF	TGTGCCAGCTCACGGGGGGCCGGGGACCAGCCCCAGCATTTT
TRBV7-2	.	.	TRBJ2-5	CASNLRGNDQETQYF	TGTGCCAGCAATCTCCGGGGAAACGACCAAGAGACCCAGTACTTC
TRBV6-2/TRBV6-3	many	.	TRBJ2-7	CASSYGFSRSYEQYF	TGTGCCAGCAGTTACGGGTTCAGCCGTTCCTACGAGCAGTACTTC
TRBV18	.	TRBD1	TRBJ2-4	CASSGQVGWNIQYF	TGTGCCAGCTCAGGACAGGTGGGGTGGAACATTCAGTACTTC
TRBV27	few	.	TRBJ2-7	CASSLEASLVQYF	TGTGCCAGCAGTTTAGAGGCTAGCCTCGTGCAGTACTTC
TRBV7-9	many	.	TRBJ1-1	CASSALTGPHTEAFF	TGTGCCAGCAGCGCTTTAACAGGGCCCCACACTGAAGCTTTCTTT
TRBV18	.	TRBD1	TRBJ1-5	CASSLGGQGADQPQHF	TGTGCCAGCTCTCTAGGTGGACAGGGGGCGGATCAGCCCCAGCATTTT
TRBV5-5	.	TRBD2	TRBJ2-7	CASSRLAASYEQYF	TGTGCCAGCAGCCGACTAGCCGCCTCCTACGAGCAGTACTTC
TRBV10-3	.	.	TRBJ2-3	CATAGDTTDTQYF	TGTGCCACCGCAGGGGATACCACAGATACGCAGTATTTT
TRBV19	.	TRBD1	TRBJ2-5	CASRGQAQETQYF	TGTGCCAGTAGGGGACAGGCACAAGAGACCCAGTACTTC
TRBV29-1	few	TRBD2	TRBJ2-1	CSATSGPYNEQFF	TGCAGCGCGACTAGCGGGCCGTACAATGAGCAGTTCTTC
TRBV6-2/TRBV6-3	many	.	TRBJ2-7	CASSLRNSGEQYF	TGTGCCAGCAGTCTCCGCAACAGTGGCGAGCAGTACTTC
TRBV29-1	.	TRBD2	TRBJ2-3	CSAKEVVAGGSTDTQYF	TGCAGCGCAAAAGAGGTGGTAGCGGGAGGGAGCACAGATACGCAGTATTTT
TRBV20-1	few	.	TRBJ2-7	CSAPAYQSSYEQYF	TGCAGTGCCCCTGCCTACCAGAGCTCCTACGAGCAGTACTTC
TRBV29-1	many	.	TRBJ2-3	CSVDRGVDTQYF	TGCAGCGTTGACAGGGGGGTGGATACGCAGTATTTT
TRBV29-1	.	TRBD1	TRBJ1-4	CSVTGGVEEKLFF	TGCAGCGTTACAGGGGGCGTTGAAGAAAAACTGTTTTTT
TRBV7-2	.	.	TRBJ2-7	CASSVERTPHEQYF	TGTGCCAGCAGCGTTGAACGGACTCCCCACGAGCAGTACTTC
TRBV15	few	TRBD2	TRBJ2-1	CATSPGLAGEWRGQFF	TGTGCCACCAGCCCCGGACTAGCGGGAGAATGGCGTGGGCAGTTCTTC
TRBV14	.	.	TRBJ1-2	CASSPGGRPNYTF	TGTGCCAGCAGCCCGGGCGGCAGGCCAAACTACACCTTC
TRBV12-3/TRBV12-4	few	TRBD2	TRBJ2-5	CASGKEPLAGQETQYF	TGTGCCAGCGGCAAGGAGCCCCTAGCGGGGCAAGAGACCCAGTACTTC
TRBV6-1	.	TRBD2	TRBJ2-7	CASRGFGLAGGSSYEQYF	TGTGCCAGCAGGGGATTTGGGCTAGCGGGGGGTAGCTCCTACGAGCAGTACTTC